This T cell receptor beta chain was identified during a study of blood T cell repertoires in COVID-19. The CDR3 covers 16 residues. Trimming removed 0 bases at V and 3 bases at J, with 15 bases between. Germline assignment: CDR1 SGHDN and CDR2 FVKESK. Generated by immunoSEQ multiplex PCR, the TCRdb table keeps only in-frame clones and is missing some. The sample lists some 150,000 clones; around 87% were seen once. The sequence derives from a man aged 50-60 years who had recovered from COVID-19. The sample was peripheral blood. The chain couples TRBV14 to TRBJ2-7, with D unresolved. CDR3 coding DNA: TGTGCCAGCAGCCAAGAGGCTGGCTCCGCAAACTACGAGCAGTACTTC. Residues: CASSQEAGSANYEQYF.